This entry describes one T cell receptor beta chain. Its antigen is not identified. The record originates from a study of shared clonotypes between healthy human individuals. Study results and caveats: The diversity represented, both genetic and in exposure history, was limited by few donors. When compared with the clonotypes that were shared by all four sorted-subset donors, the non-shared clonotypes turned out to have lower generation probabilities.

Some clones are missing from TCRdb's copy, which holds only in-frame ones; the method was immunoSEQ multiplex PCR. The sample lists roughly 200,000 clones; 66% were seen once. Each donor was a Caucasian adult residing in Nashville, Tennessee. This clonotype was sampled from a man aged 25 to 45 in good health. Input material: memory CD4+ T cells sorted from blood. The subset denotes: CD45RA-negative fraction.

The chain's CDR3 is CASSLGTGMYNEQFF. For the CDR3, the DNA is TGTGCCAGCAGCTTAGGGACAGGGATGTACAATGAGCAGTTCTTC. The chain combines TRBV7-2 with TRBJ2-1; 8 bases match TRBD1. Unmatched junction bases numbered 3, after V lost 1 base and J lost 4 bases. CDR3 length equals 15 residues. Germline CDR1 reads SGHTA; CDR2 reads FQGNSA. Together with reference TRBV7-2 and TRBJ2-1, the CDR3 gives the full variable domain: GAGVSQSPSNKVTEKGKDVELRCDPISGHTALYWYRQSLGQGLEFLIYFQGNSAPDKSGLPSDRFSAERTGGSVSTLTIQRTQQEDSAVYLCASSLGTGMYNEQFFGPGTRLTVL.